One and the same sample provided the 7 T cell receptor beta chains below, sequenced in a study of T cells in Graves' hyperthyroidism and ophthalmopathy. Amplification targeted TCR beta CDR3 regions from RNA transcripts. The HTBI primer set was used in a first-round RT-PCR of the TCR CDR3. In TCRdb, the multiplex PCR reads were re-called with MiXCR into one record per CDR3 protein. The table shows under 550,000 distinct CDR3 sequences, with roughly 13% occurring only once. The sample taken for sequencing was blood. These TCRs come from a woman younger than 30 with Graves' hyperthyroidism.

The V gene is TRBV20-1, the J gene TRBJ1-6; a possible D gene is TRBD1 (5 bases). This CDR3 spans 16 amino acids. In germline, CDR1 is DFQATT, CDR2 SNEGSKA (reference sequence). The germline V and J ends were trimmed by 3 bases and 0 bases, with 12 bases remaining between them. In nucleotides, the CDR3 is TGCAGTGCTAGCCCCGGGGCGGGCTCCTATAATTCACCCCTCCACTTT. This sequence encodes CSASPGAGSYNSPLHF.

This clonotype was found many times. This chain connects TRBV28 to TRBJ2-1; D may match TRBD1 or TRBD2 (5 bases each). This CDR3 spans 14 amino acids. Per the germline V gene, CDR1 is MDHEN and CDR2 is SYDVKM. The ends were cut back, 5 bases at V and 8 bases at J, with 16 bases in the middle. CDR3 DNA: TGTGCCAGCAGTATCCGGGACGTGGAAGATGAGCAGTTCTTC. Its protein product is CASSIRDVEDEQFF.

The rearrangement links TRBV5-1 to TRBJ1-5; D remains unclear. The germline CDR1 and CDR2 sequences are SGHRS and YFSETQ. The CDR3 loop spans 14 amino acids. The V gene lost 2 bases and the J gene lost 3 bases, with 9 bases spanning the gap. For the CDR3, the DNA is TGCGCCAGCAGCTTACCGGCTCCCAATCAGCCCCAGCATTTT. It yields the protein CASSLPAPNQPQHF.

A word on this clonotype: A read error is possible here, since a much larger clone lies one base away. The rearrangement links TRBV11-2 to TRBJ1-4; D may be TRBD1 (6 bases). Germline V gives CDR1 SGHAT, CDR2 FQNNGV. CDR3 length equals 16 residues. The CDR3 region is CVSSLGFQGINEKLFF. Written as DNA, the CDR3 is TGTGTCAGCAGCTTAGGGTTTCAGGGGATCAATGAAAAACTGTTTTTT.

Many counts were recorded for this clonotype. The chain couples TRBV7-9 to TRBJ2-1, with 13 bases aligning to TRBD2. From germline, CDR1 is SEHNR and CDR2 FQNEAQ (reference sequence). The CDR3 totals 16 residues. With 3 bases clipped from V and 5 bases from J, the junction kept 4 bases outside the gene matches. CDR3 amino acids: CASSFTLAGGNNEQFF. CDR3 bases: TGTGCCAGCAGCTTCACACTAGCGGGAGGGAACAATGAGCAGTTCTTC.

This clonotype was detected a few times. V and J are TRBV20-1 and TRBJ2-7; 10 nucleotides match TRBD1. J lost 0 bases, V lost 0 bases, and 5 bases had no gene match. Germline V gives CDR1 DFQATT, CDR2 SNEGSKA (reference sequence). The CDR3 length is 16 residues. CDR3 sequence (DNA): TGCAGTGCTAGAGATTCCGGGACAGGGGCCTCCTACGAGCAGTACTTC. Protein: CSARDSGTGASYEQYF.

This clonotype was seen at least ten times. The V gene is TRBV7-2, the J gene TRBJ2-7; 8 nucleotides agree with TRBD2. The CDR3 spans 14 residues. J lost 3 bases, V lost 5 bases, and 6 bases had no gene match. Looked up from germline, CDR1 is SGHTA and CDR2 is FQGNSA. The CDR3: CASSRGGRIYEQYF. CDR3 in DNA: TGTGCCAGCAGCAGGGGCGGGAGGATCTACGAGCAGTACTTC.